This T cell receptor beta chain is drawn from a study of beta chain features in type 1 diabetes. Study findings and constraints: The study found fewer insertions and more deletions at VDJ junctions in type 1 diabetes patients. Researchers reported that naive, central memory and Treg TCRB repertoires appeared more similar in patients than in healthy donors.

The germline CDR1 and CDR2 sequences are SGHRS and YFSETQ. V trimming: 4 bases; J trimming: 0 bases; junction bases outside the gene matches: 15. The CDR3 loop spans 20 amino acids. As to this clone: Its antigen is as yet unknown.

The authors reverse transcribed all of the isolated RNA, so sequencing captured expressed TCRB transcripts. Clones were read by immunoSEQ multiplex PCR, and TCRdb kept only the in-frame ones, dropping some. The table records just over 600,000 clones, roughly a sixth of them present only once. The genes are TRBV5-1 and TRBJ2-4; TRBD2 matches at 11 bases. Specimen: naive CD4+ T cells from blood. The sequence derives from a man aged 18 to 30 in good health. CDR3 in amino acids: CASSAGGLAGGPAAKNIQYF. Written as DNA, the CDR3 is TGCGCCAGCAGCGCGGGAGGGCTAGCGGGGGGCCCCGCAGCCAAAAACATTCAGTACTTC.